The T cell receptor (beta chain) described here comes from a study of patients and donors after allogeneic stem cell transplantation. MiXCR, run by TCRdb on the RT-PCR reads, gives a single entry per CDR3 protein. The table shows 40,000 to 45,000 distinct CDR3 sequences, with roughly 30% occurring only once. The CDR3 extends over 16 amino acids. Germline V lookup: CDR1 MNHEY, CDR2 SMNVEV (reference sequence). V lost 0 bases to trimming and J lost 0 bases; unmatched junction nucleotides: 4. The source material was blood, either unsorted or a sorted T cell fraction (not recorded which). The receptor comes from a human donor who was either an allogeneic HSCT recipient or a stem cell or donor lymphocyte infusion donor (not recorded which). It is not recorded whose cells these are; they may come from a transplant donor. The chain has TRBV27 and TRBJ1-2, with TRBD1 identical over 7 bases. The CDR3 here is CASSLSRQGTNYGYTF. The CDR3 DNA reads as TGTGCCAGCAGTTTATCCCGACAGGGAACTAACTATGGCTACACCTTC.